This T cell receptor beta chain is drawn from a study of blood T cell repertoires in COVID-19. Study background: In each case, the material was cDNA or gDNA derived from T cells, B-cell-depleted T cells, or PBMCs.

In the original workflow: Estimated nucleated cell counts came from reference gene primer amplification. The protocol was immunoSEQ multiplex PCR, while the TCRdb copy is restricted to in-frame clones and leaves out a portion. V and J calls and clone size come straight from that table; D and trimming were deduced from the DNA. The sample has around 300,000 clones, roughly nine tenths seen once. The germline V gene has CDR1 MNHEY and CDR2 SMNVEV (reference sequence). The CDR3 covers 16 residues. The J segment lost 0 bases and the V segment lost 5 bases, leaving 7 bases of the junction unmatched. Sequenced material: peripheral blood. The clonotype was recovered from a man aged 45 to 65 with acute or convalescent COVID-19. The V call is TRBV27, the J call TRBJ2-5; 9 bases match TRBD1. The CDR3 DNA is TGTGCCAGCAGTCTAACCGGGACAGGGTACCAAGAGACCCAGTACTTC. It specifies CASSLTGTGYQETQYF.